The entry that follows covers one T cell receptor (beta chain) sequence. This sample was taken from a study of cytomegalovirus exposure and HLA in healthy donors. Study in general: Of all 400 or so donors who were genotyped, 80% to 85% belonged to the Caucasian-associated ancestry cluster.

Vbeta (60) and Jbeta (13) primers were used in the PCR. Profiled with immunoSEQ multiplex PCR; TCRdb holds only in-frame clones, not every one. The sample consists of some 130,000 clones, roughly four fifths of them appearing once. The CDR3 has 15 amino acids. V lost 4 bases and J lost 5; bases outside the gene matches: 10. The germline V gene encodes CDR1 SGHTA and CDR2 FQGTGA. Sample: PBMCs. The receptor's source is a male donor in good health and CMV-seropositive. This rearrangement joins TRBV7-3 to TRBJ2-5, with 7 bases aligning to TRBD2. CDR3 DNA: TGTGCCAGCAGCTACTCAGCGGGACCGGGGGAGACCCAGTACTTC. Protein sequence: CASSYSAGPGETQYF.